This entry features one T cell receptor beta chain sequence. Antigen: not known. Reasons for excluding patients were uncontrolled infection, other autoimmune disease, pregnancy or lactation. Using more than 7.5 ml of fresh peripheral blood, PBMCs were prepared. This entry comes from a study of T cells in Graves' hyperthyroidism and ophthalmopathy. Findings of the study overall: From stable hyperthyroidism, ophthalmopathy was separated by a 13 V-J model.

The junction had 8 bases not matched to a gene; V was cut back by 3 bases and J by 6 bases. The CDR3 covers 15 residues. Germline V lookup: CDR1 SGDLS, CDR2 YYNGEE. It was RNA transcripts that yielded the amplified TCR beta CDR3 regions. TCR CDR3 regions were first amplified by RT-PCR with HTBI primers. In TCRdb, the multiplex PCR reads were re-called with MiXCR into one record per CDR3 protein. The top ten hold 7% to 10% of the sample, which has 750,000 to 900,000 distinct CDR3 sequences, about 38% seen once. This clonotype was obtained from a man younger than 35 with Graves' hyperthyroidism. The chain uses TRBV9 and TRBJ2-5; TRBD2 matches at 10 bases. The sequenced sample consisted of blood. The CDR3 region is CASSGPSGSRQTQYF. DNA of the CDR3: TGTGCCAGCAGCGGACCTAGCGGGAGTAGACAGACCCAGTACTTC.